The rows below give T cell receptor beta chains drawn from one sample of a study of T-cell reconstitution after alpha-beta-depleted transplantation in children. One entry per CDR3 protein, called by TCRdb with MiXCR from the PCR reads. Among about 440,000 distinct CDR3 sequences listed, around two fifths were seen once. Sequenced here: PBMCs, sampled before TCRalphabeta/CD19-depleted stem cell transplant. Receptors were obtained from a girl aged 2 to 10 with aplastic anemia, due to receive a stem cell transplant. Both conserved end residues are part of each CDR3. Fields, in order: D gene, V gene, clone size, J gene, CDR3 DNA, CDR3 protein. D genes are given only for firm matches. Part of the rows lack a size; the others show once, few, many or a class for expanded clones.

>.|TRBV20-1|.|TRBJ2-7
TGCAGTGCTCGCCGGGACCTAGGAAGGTCCTACGAGCAGTACTTC
CSARRDLGRSYEQYF
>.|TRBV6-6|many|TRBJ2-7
TGTGCCAGCGGGCAGGCGACCTACGAGCAGTACTTC
CASGQATYEQYF
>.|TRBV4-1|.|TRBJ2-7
TGCGCCAGCCAAGAAACAGGATCCTACGAGCAGTACTTC
CASQETGSYEQYF
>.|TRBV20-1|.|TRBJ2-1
TGCAGTGCTCTCGAGAGGCTGAGGAATGAGCAGTTCTTC
CSALERLRNEQFF
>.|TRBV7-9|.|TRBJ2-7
TGTGCCGCGAACGAGCAGTACTTC
CAANEQYF
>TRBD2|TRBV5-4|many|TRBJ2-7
TGTGCCAGCAGCCCCTCGATTACTAGCGCTTCCTACGAGCAGTACTTC
CASSPSITSASYEQYF
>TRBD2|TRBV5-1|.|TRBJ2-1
TGCGCCAGCAGCTTGGAAGGGACTAGCACCAGGGAGCAGTTCTTC
CASSLEGTSTREQFF
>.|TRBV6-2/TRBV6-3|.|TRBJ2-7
TGTGCCAGCATTTCGACCGGACTCCTCGAGCAGTACTTC
CASISTGLLEQYF
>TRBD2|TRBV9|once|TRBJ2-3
TGTGCCAGCAGCGCGGGGACTAGCGGTCGCACAGATACGCAGTATTTT
CASSAGTSGRTDTQYF
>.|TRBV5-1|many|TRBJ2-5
TGCGCCAGCAGCCCCCTTCAAGAGACCCAGTACTTC
CASSPLQETQYF
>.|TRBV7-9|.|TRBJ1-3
TGTGCCAGCCCACCGGATGACTCTGGAAACACCATATATTTT
CASPPDDSGNTIYF
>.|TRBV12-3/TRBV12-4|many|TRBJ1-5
TGTGCCAGCAGCGGGACAACCTCTTTAGGGCCCCAGCATTTT
CASSGTTSLGPQHF
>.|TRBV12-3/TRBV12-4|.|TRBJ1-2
TGTGCCAGCAGTTTTCAGACCGTTAACTATGGCTACACCTTC
CASSFQTVNYGYTF
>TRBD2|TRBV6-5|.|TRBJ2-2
TGTGCCAGCAGTTACTCTGTCGCTAGCGGTCCCACCGGGGAGCTGTTTTTT
CASSYSVASGPTGELFF
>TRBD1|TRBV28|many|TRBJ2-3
TGTGCCAGCAGTTTTGGGACAGTTGCCCCAGATACGCAGTATTTT
CASSFGTVAPDTQYF
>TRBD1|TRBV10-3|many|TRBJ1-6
TGTGCCATCCGGGGGTCCCGGGACAGGGGTAATTCACCCCTCCACTTT
CAIRGSRDRGNSPLHF
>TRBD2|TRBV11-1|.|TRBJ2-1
TGTGCCAGCAGCTCCTCAAGAGGATTGCTAGCGGGAGTAGGCAATGAGCAGTTCTTC
CASSSSRGLLAGVGNEQFF
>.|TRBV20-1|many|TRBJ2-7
TGCAGTGCTAGGGAGGACACAACCTACGAGCAGTACTTC
CSAREDTTYEQYF
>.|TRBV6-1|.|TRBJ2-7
TGTGCCAGCAGTGCACATCTCACCTACGAGCAGTACTTC
CASSAHLTYEQYF
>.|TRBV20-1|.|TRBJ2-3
TGCAGTGCTAGAATTACCACAGATACGCAGTATTTT
CSARITTDTQYF
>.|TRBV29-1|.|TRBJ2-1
TGCAGCGTTGTTATACGATTTAGGTATGAGCAGTTCTTC
CSVVIRFRYEQFF
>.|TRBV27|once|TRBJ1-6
TGTGCCAGCAGCCTCGACGGACGCGGGTCACCCCTCCACTTT
CASSLDGRGSPLHF
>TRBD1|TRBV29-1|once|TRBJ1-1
TGCAGCGTTGCGGACAGGGGGCTTGGGAACACTGAAGCTTTCTTT
CSVADRGLGNTEAFF
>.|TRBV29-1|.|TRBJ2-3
TGCAGCGCTGTGTGGTGGGGTGGACCCACAGATACGCAGTATTTT
CSAVWWGGPTDTQYF
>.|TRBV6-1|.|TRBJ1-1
TGTGCCAGCAGGGCCGTGGGGTACAGTGAAGCTTTCTTT
CASRAVGYSEAFF
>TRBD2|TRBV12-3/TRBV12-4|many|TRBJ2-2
TGTGCCAGCAGTTTTCCGGGAGGGGAGTCGGCCGGGGAGCTGTTTTTT
CASSFPGGESAGELFF
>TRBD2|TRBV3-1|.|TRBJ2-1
TGTGCCACCACCAAAGTTTATCGAGGGAGGGCCTCTTACAATGAGCAGTTCTTC
CATTKVYRGRASYNEQFF
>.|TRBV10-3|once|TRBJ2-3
TGTGCCATCAGTGTATTAGCTCCAGATACGCAGTATTTT
CAISVLAPDTQYF
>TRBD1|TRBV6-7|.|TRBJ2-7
TGTGCCAGCAGTCCGGGACAGGGATGCGAGCAGTACTTC
CASSPGQGCEQYF
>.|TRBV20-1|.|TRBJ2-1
TGCAGTGCTAGCGGGATTGACAATGAGCAGTTCTTC
CSASGIDNEQFF
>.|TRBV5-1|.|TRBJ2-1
TGCGCCAGCAGCTTGGTGGTGACTAGGCATGAGCAGTTCTTC
CASSLVVTRHEQFF
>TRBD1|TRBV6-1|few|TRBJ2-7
TGTGCCAGCAGCCTTGCCGGGACAGGGGTCAATCACCCTATCTTC
CASSLAGTGVNHPIF
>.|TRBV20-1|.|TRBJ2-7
TGCAGTGCATGGAACAGGAGGTCGAGCTCCTACGAGCAGTACTTC
CSAWNRRSSSYEQYF
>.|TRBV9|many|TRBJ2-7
TGTGCCAGCAGCGTAGCTACTGGGGGGCCCTACGAGCAGTACTTC
CASSVATGGPYEQYF
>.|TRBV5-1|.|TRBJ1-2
TGCGCCAGCAGCTTGATGACAGCCTTCGGGGGCTACACCTTC
CASSLMTAFGGYTF
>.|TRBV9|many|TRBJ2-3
TGTGCCAGCAGCCCCCGTTCTAGCATGGGCACAGATACGCAGTATTTT
CASSPRSSMGTDTQYF
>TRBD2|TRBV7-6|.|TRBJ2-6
TGTGCCAGCAGCTTAGGAAGCCTAGCGGGAGGCCGAGCCAACGTCCTGACTTTC
CASSLGSLAGGRANVLTF
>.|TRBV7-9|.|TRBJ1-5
TGTGCCAGCAGCCGAGGGGAAAGCAATCAGCCCCAGCATTTT
CASSRGESNQPQHF
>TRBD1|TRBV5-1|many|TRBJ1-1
TGCGCCAGCAGCTTTGGGGACAGGGACGGGACTGAAGCTTTCTTT
CASSFGDRDGTEAFF
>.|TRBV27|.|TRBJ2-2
TGTGCCAGCAGTTTACTGGCAGAGACGAACACCGGGGAGCTGTTTTTT
CASSLLAETNTGELFF
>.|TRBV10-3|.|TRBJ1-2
TGTGCCATCAGTGAACGGGGGGGAGACGCTGGCTACACCTTC
CAISERGGDAGYTF
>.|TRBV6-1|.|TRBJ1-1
TGTGCCAGCAGTCATCAGCCGTCGGGGACTGAAGCTTTCTTT
CASSHQPSGTEAFF